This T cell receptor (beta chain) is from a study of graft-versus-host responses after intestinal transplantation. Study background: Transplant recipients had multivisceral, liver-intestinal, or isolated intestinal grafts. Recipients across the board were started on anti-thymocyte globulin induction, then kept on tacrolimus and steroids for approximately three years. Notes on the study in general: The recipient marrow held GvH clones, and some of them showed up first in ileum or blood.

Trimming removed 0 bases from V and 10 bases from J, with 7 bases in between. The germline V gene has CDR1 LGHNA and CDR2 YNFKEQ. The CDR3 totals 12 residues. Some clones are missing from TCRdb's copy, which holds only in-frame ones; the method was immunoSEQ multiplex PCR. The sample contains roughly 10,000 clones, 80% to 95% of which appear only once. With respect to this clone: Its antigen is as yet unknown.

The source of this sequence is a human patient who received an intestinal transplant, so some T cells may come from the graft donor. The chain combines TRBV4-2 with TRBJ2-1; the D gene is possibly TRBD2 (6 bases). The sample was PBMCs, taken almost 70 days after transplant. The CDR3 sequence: CASSQERGEQFF. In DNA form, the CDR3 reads TGTGCCAGCAGCCAAGAGCGGGGAGAGCAGTTCTTC.